Below, one T cell receptor (beta chain) is given with its context. Its antigen is not known. These data come from a study of cytomegalovirus exposure and HLA in healthy donors. Overall study findings and caveats: CMV serostatus was the sole immune exposure data available.

PCR employed 60 Vbeta and 13 Jbeta primers. TCRdb's copy holds only in-frame clones and misses some; the assay was immunoSEQ multiplex PCR. Among about 110,000 clones listed, more than 65% were seen once. Trimming shortened V by 7 bases and J by 6 bases, and 25 bases separated the two germline ends. This CDR3 contains 17 residues. Germline V gene lookup returns CDR1 MDHEN and CDR2 SYDVKM. The TCR sequence derives from a human donor in good health. The J gene is TRBJ1-5, the V gene TRBV28; possibly TRBD1 for D (5 bases). Material for sequencing was PBMCs. The CDR3 reads CASMGREVRPDGQPQHF. For the CDR3, the DNA is TGTGCCAGCATGGGACGGGAGGTTCGGCCGGATGGTCAGCCCCAGCATTTT.